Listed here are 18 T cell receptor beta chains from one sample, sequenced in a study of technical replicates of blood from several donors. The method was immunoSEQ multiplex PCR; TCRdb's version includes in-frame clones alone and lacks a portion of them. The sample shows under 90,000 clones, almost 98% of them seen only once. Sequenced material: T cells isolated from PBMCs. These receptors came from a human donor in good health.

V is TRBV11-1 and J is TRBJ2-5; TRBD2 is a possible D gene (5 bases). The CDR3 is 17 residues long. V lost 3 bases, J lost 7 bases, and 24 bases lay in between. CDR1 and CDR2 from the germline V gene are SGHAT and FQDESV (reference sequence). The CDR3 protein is CASSLDIGISLSGTQYF. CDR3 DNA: TGTGCCAGCAGCTTGGATATTGGCATCTCCCTCAGCGGGACCCAGTACTTC.

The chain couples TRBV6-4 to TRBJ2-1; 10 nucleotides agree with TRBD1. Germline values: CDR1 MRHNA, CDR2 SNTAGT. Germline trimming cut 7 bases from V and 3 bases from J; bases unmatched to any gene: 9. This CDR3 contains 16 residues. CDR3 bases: TGTGCCAGCAAGCCAGACGGGACAGGGGTCTACAATGAGCAGTTCTTC. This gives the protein CASKPDGTGVYNEQFF.

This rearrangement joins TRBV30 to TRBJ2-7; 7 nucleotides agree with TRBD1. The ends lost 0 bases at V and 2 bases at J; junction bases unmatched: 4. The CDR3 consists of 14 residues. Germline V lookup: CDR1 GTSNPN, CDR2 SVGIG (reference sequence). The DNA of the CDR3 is TGTGCCTGGAGTGTACTTGGACAGGCCTACGAGCAGTACTTC. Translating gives CAWSVLGQAYEQYF.

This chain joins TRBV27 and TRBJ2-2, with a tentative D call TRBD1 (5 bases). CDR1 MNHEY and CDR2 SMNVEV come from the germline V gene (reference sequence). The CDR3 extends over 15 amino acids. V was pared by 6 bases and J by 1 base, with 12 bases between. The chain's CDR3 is CASRSTGMNTGELFF. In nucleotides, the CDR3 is TGTGCCAGCAGGTCCACAGGCATGAACACCGGGGAGCTGTTTTTT.

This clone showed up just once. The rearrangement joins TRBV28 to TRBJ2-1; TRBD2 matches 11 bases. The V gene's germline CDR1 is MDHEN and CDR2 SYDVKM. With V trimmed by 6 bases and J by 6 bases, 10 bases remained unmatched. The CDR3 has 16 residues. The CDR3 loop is CASSPTSGGRLNEQFF. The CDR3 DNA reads TGTGCCAGCAGCCCCACTAGCGGGGGTAGACTCAATGAGCAGTTCTTC.

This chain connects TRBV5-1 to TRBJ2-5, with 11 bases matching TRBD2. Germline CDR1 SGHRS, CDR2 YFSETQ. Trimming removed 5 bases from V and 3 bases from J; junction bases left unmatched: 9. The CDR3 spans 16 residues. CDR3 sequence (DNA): TGCGCCAGCAGGGAGGCTAGCGGGAGGAGTGAAGAGACCCAGTACTTC. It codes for CASREASGRSEETQYF.

DNA of the CDR3: TGTGCCACCAGCAGAGATCTCGGGTCTGGGGCCAACGTCCTGACTTTC. Translating it yields CATSRDLGSGANVLTF. V gene TRBV15 combines with J gene TRBJ2-6, with no clear D. V lost 0 bases and J lost 1, with 7 bases in between. The V gene's germline CDR1 is LNHNV and CDR2 YYDKDF (reference sequence). The CDR3 covers 16 residues.

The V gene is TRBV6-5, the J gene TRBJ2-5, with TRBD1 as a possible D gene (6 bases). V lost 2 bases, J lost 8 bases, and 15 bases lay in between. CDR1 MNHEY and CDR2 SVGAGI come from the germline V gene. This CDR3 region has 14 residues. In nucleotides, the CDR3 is TGTGCCAGCAGTTACGTTTGGGGGCAACCAACCCAGTACTTC. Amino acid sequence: CASSYVWGQPTQYF.

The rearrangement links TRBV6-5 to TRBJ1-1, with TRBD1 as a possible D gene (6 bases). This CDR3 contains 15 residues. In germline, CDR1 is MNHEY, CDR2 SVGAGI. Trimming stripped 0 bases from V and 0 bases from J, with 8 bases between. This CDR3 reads CASSYSGGLNTEAFF. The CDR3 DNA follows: TGTGCCAGCAGTTACTCGGGGGGGCTGAACACTGAAGCTTTCTTT.

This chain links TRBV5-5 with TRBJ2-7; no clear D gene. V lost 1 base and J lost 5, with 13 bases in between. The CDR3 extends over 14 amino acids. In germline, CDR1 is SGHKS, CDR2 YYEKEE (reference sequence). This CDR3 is CASSLRVSSDEQYF. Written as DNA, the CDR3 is TGTGCCAGCAGCTTGCGCGTATCCTCGGACGAGCAGTACTTC.

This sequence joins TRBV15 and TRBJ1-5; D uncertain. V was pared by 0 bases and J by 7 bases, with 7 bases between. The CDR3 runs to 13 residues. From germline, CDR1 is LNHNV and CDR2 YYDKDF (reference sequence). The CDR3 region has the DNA TGTGCCACCAGCAGAGATGTGAGGCAGCCCCAGCATTTT. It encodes CATSRDVRQPQHF.

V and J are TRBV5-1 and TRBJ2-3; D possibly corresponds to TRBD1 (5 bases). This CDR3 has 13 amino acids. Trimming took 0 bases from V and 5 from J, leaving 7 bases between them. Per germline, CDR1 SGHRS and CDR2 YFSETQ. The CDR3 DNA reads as TGCGCCAGCAGCTTGGGGGGCCAAGATACGCAGTATTTT. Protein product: CASSLGGQDTQYF.

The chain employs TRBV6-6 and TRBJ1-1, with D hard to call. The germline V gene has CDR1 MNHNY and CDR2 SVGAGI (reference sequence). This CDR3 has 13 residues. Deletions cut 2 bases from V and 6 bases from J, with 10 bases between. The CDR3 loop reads CASSYTLGAEAFF. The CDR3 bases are TGTGCCAGCAGTTACACCCTAGGAGCTGAAGCTTTCTTT.

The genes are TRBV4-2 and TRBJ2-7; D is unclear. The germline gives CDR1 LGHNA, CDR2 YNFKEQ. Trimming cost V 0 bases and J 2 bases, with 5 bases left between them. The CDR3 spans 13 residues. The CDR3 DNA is TGTGCCAGCAGCCAAGAGTCCGCCTACGAGCAGTACTTC. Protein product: CASSQESAYEQYF.

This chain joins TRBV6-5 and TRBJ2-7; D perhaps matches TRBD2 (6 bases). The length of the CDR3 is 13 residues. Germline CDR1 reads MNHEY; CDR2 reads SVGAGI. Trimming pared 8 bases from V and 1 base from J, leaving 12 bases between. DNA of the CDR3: TGTGCCAGCCAAACTAGCCGGTCCTACGAGCAGTACTTC. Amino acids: CASQTSRSYEQYF.

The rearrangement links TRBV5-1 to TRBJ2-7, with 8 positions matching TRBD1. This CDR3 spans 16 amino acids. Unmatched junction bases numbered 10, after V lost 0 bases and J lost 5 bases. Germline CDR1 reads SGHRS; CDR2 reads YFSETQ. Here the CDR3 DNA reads TGCGCCAGCAGCTTGGGACAGGGGTCGGGAGTGGACGAGCAGTACTTC. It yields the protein CASSLGQGSGVDEQYF.

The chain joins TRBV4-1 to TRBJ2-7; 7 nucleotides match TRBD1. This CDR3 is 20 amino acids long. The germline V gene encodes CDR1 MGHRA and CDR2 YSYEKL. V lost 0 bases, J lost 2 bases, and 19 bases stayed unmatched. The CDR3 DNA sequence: TGCGCCAGCAGCCAAGATTGGCAGGACAGGTCATATTCTTTAACCTACGAGCAGTACTTC. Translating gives CASSQDWQDRSYSLTYEQYF.

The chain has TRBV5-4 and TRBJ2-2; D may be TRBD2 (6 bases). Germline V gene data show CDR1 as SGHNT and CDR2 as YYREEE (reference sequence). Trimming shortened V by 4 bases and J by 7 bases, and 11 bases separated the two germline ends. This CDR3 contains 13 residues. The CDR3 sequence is CASSQEGSGELFF. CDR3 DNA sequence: TGTGCCAGCAGCCAGGAGGGGAGCGGGGAGCTGTTTTTT.